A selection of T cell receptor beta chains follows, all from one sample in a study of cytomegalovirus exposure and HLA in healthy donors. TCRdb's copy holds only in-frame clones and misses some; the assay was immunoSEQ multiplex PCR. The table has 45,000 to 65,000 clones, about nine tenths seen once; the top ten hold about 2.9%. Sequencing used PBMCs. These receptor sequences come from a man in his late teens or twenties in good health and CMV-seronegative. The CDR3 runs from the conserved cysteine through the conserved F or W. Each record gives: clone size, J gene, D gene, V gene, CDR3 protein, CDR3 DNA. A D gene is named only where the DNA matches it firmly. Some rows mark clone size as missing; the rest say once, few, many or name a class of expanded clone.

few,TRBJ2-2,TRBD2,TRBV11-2,CASSFAGGSNGELFF,TGTGCCAGCAGCTTCGCGGGAGGGTCTAACGGGGAGCTGTTTTTT
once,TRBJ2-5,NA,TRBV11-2,CASSLERSGTQYF,TGTGCCAGCAGCTTAGAACGGTCGGGGACCCAGTACTTC
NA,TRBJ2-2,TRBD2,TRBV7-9,CASSGAWVAGAGELFF,TGTGCCAGCAGCGGAGCTTGGGTAGCGGGAGCCGGGGAGCTGTTTTTT
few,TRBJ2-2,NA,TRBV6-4,CASSAGGTGELFF,TGTGCCAGCAGTGCCGGGGGAACCGGGGAGCTGTTTTTT
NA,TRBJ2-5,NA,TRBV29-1,CSVPGETQYF,TGCAGCGTCCCCGGTGAGACCCAGTACTTC
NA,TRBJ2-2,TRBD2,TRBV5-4,CASSFWTSGNTGELFF,TGTGCCAGCAGCTTCTGGACTAGCGGGAACACCGGGGAGCTGTTTTTT
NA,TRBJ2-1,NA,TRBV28,CASRLYTSNEQFF,TGTGCCAGCAGACTATACACGTCCAATGAGCAGTTCTTC
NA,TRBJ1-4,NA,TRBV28,CASAATATNEKLFF,TGTGCCAGCGCCGCGACAGCAACTAATGAAAAACTGTTTTTT
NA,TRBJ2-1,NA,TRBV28,CASSLSVGVGYNEQFF,TGTGCCAGCAGTTTATCCGTGGGAGTCGGCTACAATGAGCAGTTCTTC
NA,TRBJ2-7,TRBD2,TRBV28,CASLPTSGSSYEQYF,TGTGCCAGCCTTCCGACTAGCGGGAGCTCCTACGAGCAGTACTTC
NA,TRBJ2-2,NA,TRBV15,CATSSGIEYTGELFF,TGTGCCACCAGCAGCGGGATCGAGTACACCGGGGAGCTGTTTTTT
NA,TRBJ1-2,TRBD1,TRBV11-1,CASSPTGVLYGYTF,TGTGCCAGCAGCCCTACAGGGGTCCTATATGGCTACACCTTC
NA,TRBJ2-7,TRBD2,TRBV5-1,CASSLTGEGFHEQYF,TGCGCCAGCAGCTTGACGGGGGAGGGTTTCCACGAGCAGTACTTC